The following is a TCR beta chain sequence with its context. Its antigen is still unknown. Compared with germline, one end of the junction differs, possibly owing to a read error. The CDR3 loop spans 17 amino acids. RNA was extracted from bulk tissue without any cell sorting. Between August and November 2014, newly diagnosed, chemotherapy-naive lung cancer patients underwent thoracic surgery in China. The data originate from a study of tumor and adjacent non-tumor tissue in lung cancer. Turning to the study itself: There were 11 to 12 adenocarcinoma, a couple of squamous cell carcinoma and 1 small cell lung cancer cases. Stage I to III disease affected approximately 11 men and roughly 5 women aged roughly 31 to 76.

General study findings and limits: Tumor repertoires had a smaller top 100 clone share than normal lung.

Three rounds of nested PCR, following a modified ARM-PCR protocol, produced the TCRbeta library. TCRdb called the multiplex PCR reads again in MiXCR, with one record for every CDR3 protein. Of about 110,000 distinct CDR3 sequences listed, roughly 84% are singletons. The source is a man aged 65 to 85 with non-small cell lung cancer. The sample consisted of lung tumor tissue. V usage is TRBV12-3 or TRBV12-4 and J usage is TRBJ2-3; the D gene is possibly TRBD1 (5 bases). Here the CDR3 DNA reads TGTGCCAGGAGTTTTAGCATAGGGAACATTGTGACAGATATGCAGTATTTT. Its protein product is CARSFSIGNIVTDMQYF.